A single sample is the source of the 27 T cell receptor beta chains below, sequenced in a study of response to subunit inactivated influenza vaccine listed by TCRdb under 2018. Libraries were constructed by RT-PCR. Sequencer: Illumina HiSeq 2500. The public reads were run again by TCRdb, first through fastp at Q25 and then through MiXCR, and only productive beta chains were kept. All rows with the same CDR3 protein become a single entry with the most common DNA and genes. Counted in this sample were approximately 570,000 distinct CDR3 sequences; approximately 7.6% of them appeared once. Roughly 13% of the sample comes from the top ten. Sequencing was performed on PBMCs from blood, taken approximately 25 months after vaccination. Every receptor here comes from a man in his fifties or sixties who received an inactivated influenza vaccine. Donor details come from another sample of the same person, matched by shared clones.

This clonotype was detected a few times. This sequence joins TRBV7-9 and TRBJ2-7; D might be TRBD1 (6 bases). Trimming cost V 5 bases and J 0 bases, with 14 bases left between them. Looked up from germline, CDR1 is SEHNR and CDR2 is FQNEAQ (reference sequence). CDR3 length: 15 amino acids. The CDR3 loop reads CASSLRDTISYEQYF. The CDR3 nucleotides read TGTGCCAGCAGCCTCCGGGACACTATCTCCTACGAGCAGTACTTC.

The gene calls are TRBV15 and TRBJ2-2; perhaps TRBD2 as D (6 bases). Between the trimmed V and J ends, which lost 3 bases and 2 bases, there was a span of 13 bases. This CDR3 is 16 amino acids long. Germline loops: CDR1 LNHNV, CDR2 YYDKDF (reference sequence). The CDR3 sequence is CATSSKGLTNTGELFF. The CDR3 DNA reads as TGTGCCACCAGCAGCAAGGGACTGACAAACACCGGGGAGCTGTTTTTT.

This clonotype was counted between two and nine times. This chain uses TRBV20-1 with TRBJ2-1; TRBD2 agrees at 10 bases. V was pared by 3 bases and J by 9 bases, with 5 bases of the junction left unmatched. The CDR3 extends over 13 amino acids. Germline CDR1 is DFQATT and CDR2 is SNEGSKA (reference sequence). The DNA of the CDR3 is TGCAGTGCTAGCTTACTAGCGGGATTTGAGCAGTTCTTC. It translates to CSASLLAGFEQFF.

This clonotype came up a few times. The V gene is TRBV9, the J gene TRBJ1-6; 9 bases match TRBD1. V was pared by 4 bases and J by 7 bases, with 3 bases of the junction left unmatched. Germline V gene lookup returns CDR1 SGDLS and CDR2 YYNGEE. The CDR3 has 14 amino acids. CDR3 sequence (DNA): TGTGCCAGCAGCTTCGGGACAGGGAATTCACCCCTCCACTTT. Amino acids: CASSFGTGNSPLHF.

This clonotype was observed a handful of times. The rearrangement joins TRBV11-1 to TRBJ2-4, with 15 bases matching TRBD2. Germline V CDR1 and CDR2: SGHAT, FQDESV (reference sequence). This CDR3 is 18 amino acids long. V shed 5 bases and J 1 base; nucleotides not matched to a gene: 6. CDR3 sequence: CASSLGTSGRSAKNIQYF. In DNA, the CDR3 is TGTGCCAGCAGCCTAGGGACTAGCGGGAGGTCGGCCAAAAACATTCAGTACTTC.

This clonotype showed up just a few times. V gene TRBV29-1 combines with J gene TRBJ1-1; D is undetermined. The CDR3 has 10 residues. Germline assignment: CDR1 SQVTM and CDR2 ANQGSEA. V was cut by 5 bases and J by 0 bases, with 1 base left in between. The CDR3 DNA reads TGCAGCGTTATGAACACTGAAGCTTTCTTT. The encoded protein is CSVMNTEAFF.

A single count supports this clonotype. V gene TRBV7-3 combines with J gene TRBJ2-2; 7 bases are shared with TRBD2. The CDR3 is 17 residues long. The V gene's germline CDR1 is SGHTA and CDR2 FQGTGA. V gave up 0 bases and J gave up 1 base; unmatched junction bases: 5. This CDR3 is CASSLTGGTLNTGELFF. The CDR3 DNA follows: TGTGCCAGCAGCTTAACGGGAGGGACCCTGAACACCGGGGAGCTGTTTTTT. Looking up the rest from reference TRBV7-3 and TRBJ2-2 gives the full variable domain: GAGVSQTPSNKVTEKGKYVELRCDPISGHTALYWYRQSLGQGPEFLIYFQGTGAADDSGLPNDRFFAVRPEGSVSTLKIQRTERGDSAVYLCASSLTGGTLNTGELFFGEGSRLTVL.

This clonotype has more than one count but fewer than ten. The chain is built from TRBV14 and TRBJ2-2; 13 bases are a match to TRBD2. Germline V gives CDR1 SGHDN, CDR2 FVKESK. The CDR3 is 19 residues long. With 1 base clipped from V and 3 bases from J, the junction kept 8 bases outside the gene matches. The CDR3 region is CASSQAGLAGEEDTGELFF. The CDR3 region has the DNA TGTGCCAGCAGCCAAGCAGGACTAGCGGGAGAAGAGGACACCGGGGAGCTGTTTTTT.

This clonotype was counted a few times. CDR3 residues: CSGGGVYEQYF. The CDR3 bases are TGCAGCGGGGGAGGGGTCTACGAGCAGTACTTC. This rearrangement joins TRBV29-1 to TRBJ2-7; 7 bases align to TRBD2. The CDR3 is 11 amino acids. Germline loops: CDR1 SQVTM, CDR2 ANQGSEA. V lost 7 bases and J lost 3; bases outside the gene matches: 3.

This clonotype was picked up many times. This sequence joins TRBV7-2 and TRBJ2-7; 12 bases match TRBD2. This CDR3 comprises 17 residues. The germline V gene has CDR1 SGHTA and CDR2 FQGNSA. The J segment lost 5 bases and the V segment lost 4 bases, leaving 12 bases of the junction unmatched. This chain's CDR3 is CASSSRLAGVNFHEQYF. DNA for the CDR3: TGTGCCAGCAGCTCGCGACTAGCGGGAGTGAACTTCCACGAGCAGTACTTC.

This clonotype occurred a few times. The CDR3 protein is CASSQDGLAGVGETQYF. CDR3 nucleotides: TGTGCCAGCAGCCAAGACGGGCTAGCGGGAGTTGGGGAGACCCAGTACTTC. The chain joins TRBV4-2 to TRBJ2-5; 10 bases line up with TRBD2. CDR1 is LGHNA, CDR2 YNFKEQ, per germline. The junction had 9 bases not matched to a gene; V was cut back by 0 bases and J by 5 bases. This CDR3 comprises 17 residues.

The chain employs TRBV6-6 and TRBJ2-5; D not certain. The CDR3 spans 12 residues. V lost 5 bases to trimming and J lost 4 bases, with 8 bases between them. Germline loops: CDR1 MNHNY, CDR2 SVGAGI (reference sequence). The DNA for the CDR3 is TGTGCCAGCAGTCCGTTTAGAGAGACCCAGTACTTC. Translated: CASSPFRETQYF.

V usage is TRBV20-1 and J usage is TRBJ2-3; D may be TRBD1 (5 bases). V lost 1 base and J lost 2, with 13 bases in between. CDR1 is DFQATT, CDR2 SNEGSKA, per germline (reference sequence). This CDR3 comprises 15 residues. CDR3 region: CSARGQGEVTDTQYF. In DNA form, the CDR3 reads TGCAGTGCTAGAGGGCAGGGCGAGGTCACAGATACGCAGTATTTT.

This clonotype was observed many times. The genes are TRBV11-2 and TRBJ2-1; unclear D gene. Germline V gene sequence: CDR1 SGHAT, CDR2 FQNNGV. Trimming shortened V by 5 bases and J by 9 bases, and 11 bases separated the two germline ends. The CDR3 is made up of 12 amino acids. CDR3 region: CASSPTLREQFF. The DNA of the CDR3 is TGTGCCAGCAGCCCAACCCTCCGTGAGCAGTTCTTC.

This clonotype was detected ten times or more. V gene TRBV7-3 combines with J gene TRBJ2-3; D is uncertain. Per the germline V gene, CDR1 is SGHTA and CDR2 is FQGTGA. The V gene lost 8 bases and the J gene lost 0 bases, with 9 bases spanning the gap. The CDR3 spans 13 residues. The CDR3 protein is CASRGTSTDTQYF. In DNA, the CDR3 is TGTGCCAGCCGAGGCACTAGCACAGATACGCAGTATTTT.

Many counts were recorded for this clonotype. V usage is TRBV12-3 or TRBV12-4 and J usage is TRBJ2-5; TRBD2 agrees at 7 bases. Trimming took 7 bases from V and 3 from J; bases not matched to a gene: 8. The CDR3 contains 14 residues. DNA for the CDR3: TGTGCCAGCACTCTAGGTCTAGCGGAAGAGACCCAGTACTTC. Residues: CASTLGLAEETQYF.

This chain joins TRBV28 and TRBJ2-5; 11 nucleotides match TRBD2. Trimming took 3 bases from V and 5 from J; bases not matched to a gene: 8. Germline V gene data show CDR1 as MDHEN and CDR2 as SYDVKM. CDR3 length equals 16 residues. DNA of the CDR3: TGTGCCAGCAGTTTTGTACGACTAGCGGGGATGGAGACCCAGTACTTC. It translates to CASSFVRLAGMETQYF.

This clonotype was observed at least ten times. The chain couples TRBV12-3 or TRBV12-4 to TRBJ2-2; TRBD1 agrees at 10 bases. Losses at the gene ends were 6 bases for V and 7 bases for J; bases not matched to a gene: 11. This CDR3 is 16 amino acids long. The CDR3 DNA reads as TGTGCCAGCAGCCAGAACCCGGGACAGGGGAGCGGGGAGCTGTTTTTT. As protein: CASSQNPGQGSGELFF.

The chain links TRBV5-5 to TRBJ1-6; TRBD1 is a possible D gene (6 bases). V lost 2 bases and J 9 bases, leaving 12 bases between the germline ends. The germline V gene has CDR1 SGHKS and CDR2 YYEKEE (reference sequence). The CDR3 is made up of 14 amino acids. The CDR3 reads CASSFGGASSPLHF. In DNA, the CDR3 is TGTGCCAGCAGCTTCGGGGGGGCGAGTTCACCCCTCCACTTT.

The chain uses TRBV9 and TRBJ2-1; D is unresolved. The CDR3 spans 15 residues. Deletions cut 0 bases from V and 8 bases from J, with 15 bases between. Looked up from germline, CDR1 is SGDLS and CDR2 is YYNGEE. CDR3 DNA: TGTGCCAGCAGCGTAGGAATCCAGTACCCCCATGAGCAGTTCTTC. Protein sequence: CASSVGIQYPHEQFF.

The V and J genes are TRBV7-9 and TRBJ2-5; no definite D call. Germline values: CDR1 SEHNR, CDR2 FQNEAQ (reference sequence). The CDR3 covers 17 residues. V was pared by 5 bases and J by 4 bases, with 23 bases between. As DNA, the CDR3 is TGTGCCAGCAGCCCTCACCGACTTAGAAATGTTCTAGAGACCCAGTACTTC. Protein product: CASSPHRLRNVLETQYF.

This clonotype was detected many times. The CDR3, as DNA: TGTGCCAGCAGCTTGAACGGTCAGCCCCAGCATTTT. Translated: CASSLNGQPQHF. V gene TRBV5-6 combines with J gene TRBJ1-5; D is ambiguous. CDR1 is SGHDT and CDR2 is YYEEEE in the germline V gene. V gave up 1 base and J gave up 6 bases, with 5 bases separating them. CDR3 length equals 12 residues.

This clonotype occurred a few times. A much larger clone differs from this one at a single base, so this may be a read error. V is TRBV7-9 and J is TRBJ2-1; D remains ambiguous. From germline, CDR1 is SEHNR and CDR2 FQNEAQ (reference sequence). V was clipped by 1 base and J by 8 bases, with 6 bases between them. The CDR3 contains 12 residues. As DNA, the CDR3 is TGTGCCAGCAGCTTAGACGGGTATGAGCAGTTCTTC. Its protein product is CASSLDGYEQFF. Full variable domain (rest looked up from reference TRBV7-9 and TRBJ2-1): DTGVSQNPRHKITKRGQNVTFRCDPISEHNRLYWYRQTLGQGPEFLTYFQNEAQLEKSRLLSDRFSAERPKGSFSTLEIQRTEQGDSAMYLCASSLDGYEQFFGPGTRLTVL.

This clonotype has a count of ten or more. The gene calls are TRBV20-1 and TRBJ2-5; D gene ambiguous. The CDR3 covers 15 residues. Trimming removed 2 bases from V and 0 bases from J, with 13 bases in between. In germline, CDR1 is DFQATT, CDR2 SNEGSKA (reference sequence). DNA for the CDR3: TGCAGTGCTAGACGTCCTACGGGCAACCAAGAGACCCAGTACTTC. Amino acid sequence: CSARRPTGNQETQYF.

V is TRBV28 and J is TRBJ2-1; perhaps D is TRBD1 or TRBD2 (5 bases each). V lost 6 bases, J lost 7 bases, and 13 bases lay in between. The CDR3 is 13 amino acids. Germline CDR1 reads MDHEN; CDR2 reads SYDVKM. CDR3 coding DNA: TGTGCCAGCAGCACCTCGGGGCCGAATGAGCAGTTCTTC. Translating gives CASSTSGPNEQFF.

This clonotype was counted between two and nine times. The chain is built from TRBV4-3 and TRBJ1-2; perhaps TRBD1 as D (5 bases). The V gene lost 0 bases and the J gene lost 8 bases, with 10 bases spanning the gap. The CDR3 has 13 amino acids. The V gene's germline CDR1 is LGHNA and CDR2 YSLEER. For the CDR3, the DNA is TGCGCCAGCAGCCAAGAGGACAATAGGGGCTACACCTTC. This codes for CASSQEDNRGYTF.

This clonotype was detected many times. The DNA of the CDR3 is TGTGCCAGCAGCTTAGGGGGCGGGGCACACACCGGGGAGCTGTTTTTT. Its translation is CASSLGGGAHTGELFF. V usage is TRBV7-8 and J usage is TRBJ2-2, with D possibly matching TRBD2 (6 bases). Trimming stripped 1 base from V and 3 bases from J, with 12 bases between. The CDR3 totals 16 residues. Germline CDR1 and CDR2: SGHVS and FQNEAQ.